These 16 T cell receptor beta chains came from one sample sequenced in a study of T cells in Graves' hyperthyroidism and ophthalmopathy. Amplification of TCR beta CDR3 regions used RNA as the template. An initial round of RT-PCR targeting the TCR CDR3 relied on the HTBI primer set. Each CDR3 protein gets one entry after TCRdb re-called the multiplex PCR reads with MiXCR. Of 540,000 or so distinct CDR3 sequences listed, 40% to 55% are singletons. Sample: peripheral blood or thyroid tissue (not recorded which). Receptors were obtained from an adult woman with Graves' disease, either hyperthyroidism or ophthalmopathy (not recorded which).

This chain joins TRBV7-2 and TRBJ1-2, with TRBD1 matching over 9 bases. The ends lost 5 bases at V and 9 bases at J; junction bases unmatched: 4. Germline V gives CDR1 SGHTA, CDR2 FQGNSA. The CDR3 has 12 amino acids. The CDR3 sequence: CASSLQGASYTF. CDR3 bases: TGTGCCAGCAGCCTACAGGGGGCCAGCTACACCTTC.

This clonotype came up many times. CDR3 sequence (DNA): TGCGCCAGCAGCTTCTTAAGCGGGCCTACCTACGAGCAGTACTTC. Translating it yields CASSFLSGPTYEQYF. This sequence joins TRBV5-1 and TRBJ2-7, with a tentative D call TRBD2 (6 bases). Trimming removed 2 bases at V and 2 bases at J, with 14 bases between. The CDR3 extends over 15 amino acids. Germline CDR1 and CDR2: SGHRS and YFSETQ.

The chain uses TRBV9 and TRBJ2-2; 7 bases fit TRBD2. The CDR3 is 15 residues long. Unmatched junction bases numbered 2, after V lost 3 bases and J lost 0 bases. The V gene's germline CDR1 is SGDLS and CDR2 YYNGEE. The CDR3 protein is CASSAGTTNTGELFF. In DNA, the CDR3 is TGTGCCAGCAGCGCCGGGACTACGAACACCGGGGAGCTGTTTTTT.

This chain connects TRBV7-8 to TRBJ2-3, with a possible D match to TRBD1 (6 bases). V lost 5 bases to trimming and J lost 5 bases, with 20 bases between them. This CDR3 comprises 16 residues. Germline CDR1 SGHVS, CDR2 FQNEAQ. In DNA form, the CDR3 reads TGTGCCAGCAGCAAGCGAATGGGACACCGGATAGATACGCAGTATTTT. It yields the protein CASSKRMGHRIDTQYF.

Worth noting for this clonotype: A junction boundary mismatches the germline segment, possibly from a read error. V usage is TRBV10-3 and J usage is TRBJ1-2; tentatively, D is TRBD1 (5 bases). The CDR3 covers 11 residues. Per germline, CDR1 ENHRY and CDR2 SYGVKD. The CDR3 DNA sequence: TGTGCCATTGCTGCTGGGGGGGTGCGGGCATTC. This translates into CAIAAGGVRAF.

This rearrangement joins TRBV19 to TRBJ2-7; possibly TRBD2 for D (6 bases). The CDR3 spans 15 residues. Trimming removed 3 bases from V and 1 base from J, with 13 bases in between. The germline V gene encodes CDR1 LNHDA and CDR2 SQIVND (reference sequence). The CDR3 nucleotides are TGTGCCAGTAGTATCTTGGGGGGACCTTCCTACGAGCAGTACTTC. Its translation is CASSILGGPSYEQYF.

In this sample, this clonotype turned up many times. The rearrangement uses TRBV5-1 and TRBJ1-4; D is undetermined. With 0 bases removed from V and 4 bases from J, the gap between germline ends came to 10 bases. The CDR3 consists of 15 residues. Germline V lookup: CDR1 SGHRS, CDR2 YFSETQ. CDR3 sequence: CASSLALGGNEKLFF. CDR3 coding DNA: TGCGCCAGCAGCTTGGCCTTAGGCGGTAATGAAAAACTGTTTTTT. The full variable domain, completed using reference TRBV5-1 and TRBJ1-4, is KAGVTQTPRYLIKTRGQQVTLSCSPISGHRSVSWYQQTPGQGLQFLFEYFSETQRNKGNFPGRFSGRQFSNSRSEMNVSTLELGDSALYLCASSLALGGNEKLFFGSGTQLSVL.

This clonotype appeared a few times. The chain uses TRBV29-1 and TRBJ2-5; 8 bases fit TRBD1. CDR3 length equals 13 residues. With 2 bases clipped from V and 7 bases from J, the junction kept 6 bases outside the gene matches. The germline gives CDR1 SQVTM, CDR2 ANQGSEA. The CDR3 nucleotides read TGCAGCGTTGAACCAAGGACAGGGAGGACCCAGTACTTC. This gives the protein CSVEPRTGRTQYF.

The chain joins TRBV2 to TRBJ2-5; TRBD2 matches 7 bases. Losses at the gene ends were 8 bases for V and 5 bases for J; bases not matched to a gene: 14. Germline V CDR1 and CDR2: SNHLY, FYNNEI. This CDR3 contains 15 residues. The CDR3 here is CASSPLGRGSETQYF. For the CDR3, the DNA is TGTGCCAGCTCACCCCTTGGGAGGGGCTCGGAGACCCAGTACTTC.

The J gene is TRBJ2-6, the V gene TRBV10-3; 8 nucleotides match TRBD1. The CDR3 loop spans 18 amino acids. Trimming took 2 bases from V and 0 from J; bases not matched to a gene: 6. The germline V gene has CDR1 ENHRY and CDR2 SYGVKD. The CDR3 coding sequence is TGTGCCATCAGTGAGGAGGGGACAGGATACTCTGGGGCCAACGTCCTGACTTTC. Translation: CAISEEGTGYSGANVLTF.

This clonotype was observed at least ten times. The chain couples TRBV20-1 to TRBJ2-2, with 9 bases aligning to TRBD2. The CDR3 is 14 residues long. The ends lost 6 bases at V and 4 bases at J; junction bases unmatched: 6. Germline V gene sequence: CDR1 DFQATT, CDR2 SNEGSKA (reference sequence). CDR3 amino acids: CSAAGGRATGELFF. CDR3 coding DNA: TGCAGTGCGGCGGGAGGGAGGGCCACCGGGGAGCTGTTTTTT.

This clonotype was observed a handful of times. The chain uses TRBV27 and TRBJ1-1; D is undetermined. CDR1 MNHEY and CDR2 SMNVEV come from the germline V gene (reference sequence). CDR3 size: 16 residues. V gave up 2 bases and J gave up 1 base, with 14 bases separating them. Here the CDR3 reads CASSLSPAGSNTEAFF. The CDR3 DNA sequence: TGTGCCAGCAGTTTAAGTCCAGCAGGATCGAACACTGAAGCTTTCTTT.

The chain has TRBV5-6 and TRBJ1-1; no reliable D call. Germline V gene lookup returns CDR1 SGHDT and CDR2 YYEEEE. There are 13 residues in the CDR3. Deletions cut 0 bases from V and 7 bases from J, with 10 bases between. Written as DNA, the CDR3 is TGTGCCAGCAGCTTGGAGATTACTTATGAAGCTTTCTTT. Residues: CASSLEITYEAFF.

Many counts were recorded for this clonotype. Here the CDR3 reads CASTGTTYGYTF. The CDR3 DNA reads as TGCGCCAGCACTGGGACTACCTATGGCTACACCTTC. V usage is TRBV4-1 and J usage is TRBJ1-2; TRBD1 is a possible D gene (5 bases). This CDR3 has 12 amino acids. Germline CDR1 is MGHRA and CDR2 is YSYEKL. The V and J ends lost 7 bases and 4 bases respectively, with 10 bases between them.

In this sample, this clonotype turned up a few times. CDR3 sequence: CAWSVQGRGWAFF. In nucleotides, the CDR3 is TGTGCCTGGAGTGTACAGGGCAGGGGTTGGGCTTTCTTT. The chain is built from TRBV30 and TRBJ1-1, with D perhaps TRBD1 (6 bases). The germline V and J ends were trimmed by 0 bases and 11 bases, with 16 bases remaining between them. Per germline, CDR1 GTSNPN and CDR2 SVGIG (reference sequence). This CDR3 spans 13 amino acids.

This clonotype occurred once. This sequence joins TRBV11-1 and TRBJ1-1, with 7 bases identical to TRBD1. Trimming cost V 4 bases and J 3 bases; bases outside gene matches: 8. Germline values: CDR1 SGHAT, CDR2 FQDESV (reference sequence). The CDR3 covers 15 residues. DNA for the CDR3: TGTGCCAGCAGCTCAAACAGGGGAGTTGACACTGAAGCTTTCTTT. It yields the protein CASSSNRGVDTEAFF. Variable domain in full (rest from reference TRBV11-1 and TRBJ1-1): EAEVAQSPRYKITEKSQAVAFWCDPISGHATLYWYRQILGQGPELLVQFQDESVVDDSQLPKDRFSAERLKGVDSTLKIQPAELGDSAMYLCASSSNRGVDTEAFFGQGTRLTVV.